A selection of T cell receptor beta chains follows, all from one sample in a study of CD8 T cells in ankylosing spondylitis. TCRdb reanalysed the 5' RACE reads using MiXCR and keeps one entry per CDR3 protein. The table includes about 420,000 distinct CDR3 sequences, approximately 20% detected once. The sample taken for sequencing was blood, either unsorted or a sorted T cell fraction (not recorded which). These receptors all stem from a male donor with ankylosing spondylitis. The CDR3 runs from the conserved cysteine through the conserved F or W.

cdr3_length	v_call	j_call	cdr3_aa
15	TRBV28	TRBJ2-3	CASRPSGRATDTQYF
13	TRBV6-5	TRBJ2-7	CASSYFRGREQYF
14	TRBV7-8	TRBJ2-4	CASSLRDRGDIQYF
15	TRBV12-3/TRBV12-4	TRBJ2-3	CASSLVRASTDTQYF
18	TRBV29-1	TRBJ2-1	CSVGGGTRAPLSYNEQFF
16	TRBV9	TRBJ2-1	CASSVNRRGLDNEQFF
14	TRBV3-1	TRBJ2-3	CASSRGASTDTQYF
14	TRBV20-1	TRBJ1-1	CSAIPGHFNTEAFF
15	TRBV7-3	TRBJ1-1	CASSFSGAPGTEAFF
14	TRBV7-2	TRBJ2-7	CASSTQGGPHEQYF
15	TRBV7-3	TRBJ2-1	CASSLMSSSYNEQFF
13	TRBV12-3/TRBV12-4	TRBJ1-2	CASSPQARYGYTF
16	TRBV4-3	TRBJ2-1	CASSQVGSGRFNEQFF
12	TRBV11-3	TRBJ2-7	CASSQRGHEQYF
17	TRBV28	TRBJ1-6	CASSLTWGQGGNSPLHF
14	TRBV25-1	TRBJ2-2	CASGGGRYTGELFF
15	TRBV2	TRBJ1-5	CASSEALQGNQPQHF
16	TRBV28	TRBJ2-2	CASRDRDRAYTGELFF